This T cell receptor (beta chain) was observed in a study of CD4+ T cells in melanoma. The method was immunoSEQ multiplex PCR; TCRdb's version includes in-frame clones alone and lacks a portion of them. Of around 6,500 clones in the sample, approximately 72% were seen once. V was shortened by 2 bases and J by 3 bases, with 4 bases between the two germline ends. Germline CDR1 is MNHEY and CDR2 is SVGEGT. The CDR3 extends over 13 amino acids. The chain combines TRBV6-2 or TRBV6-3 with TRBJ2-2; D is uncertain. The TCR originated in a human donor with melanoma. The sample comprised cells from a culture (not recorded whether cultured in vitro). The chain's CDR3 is CASSYRDTGELFF. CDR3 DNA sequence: TGTGCCAGCAGTTACAGGGACACCGGGGAGCTGTTTTTT.